This TCR beta chain stems from a study of a mutant IDH1 vaccine in newly diagnosed glioma. Study summary: The study held visit V12 at week 35 and visit V13 at week 47.

Germline CDR1 is MDHEN and CDR2 is SYDVKM. CDR3 length equals 12 residues. V lost 6 bases and J 2 bases, leaving 5 bases between the germline ends. Some clones are missing from TCRdb's copy, which holds only in-frame ones; the method was immunoSEQ multiplex PCR. The data contain more than 30,000 clones, about nine tenths of them singletons. As for time point: week 47, end of study. In every dose of vaccine, 300 ug of mutant IDH1 20-mer peptide was given alongside topical imiquimod. Remarks on this clone: Antigen specificity is unknown.

Sequenced material: PBMCs, taken from a glioma patient whose treatment included an IDH1 peptide vaccine. The TCR originated in a man aged 35 to 55 with glioma. This chain joins TRBV28 and TRBJ1-5; D remains unclear. The CDR3 here is CASRSGNQPQHF. DNA for the CDR3: TGTGCCAGCAGGTCTGGCAATCAGCCCCAGCATTTT.